What follows are 13 T cell receptor beta chains derived from one specimen sequenced in a study of cytomegalovirus exposure and HLA in healthy donors. This PCR relied on a set of 60 Vbeta primers and 13 Jbeta primers. Assay used: immunoSEQ multiplex PCR; TCRdb lists only in-frame clones, some missing. In the table there are 45,000 to 65,000 clones, about two thirds of which are singletons. The material sequenced was PBMCs. Receptor source: a woman aged 45-60 years in good health and CMV-seropositive.

V and J are TRBV7-6 and TRBJ2-2; no definite D call. CDR1 and CDR2 from the germline V gene are SGHVS and FNYEAQ. The CDR3 is made up of 12 amino acids. V was shortened by 4 bases and J by 7 bases, with 7 bases between the two germline ends. CDR3 sequence reads: CASSSTGGELFF. CDR3 sequence (DNA): TGTGCCAGCAGCTCCACTGGCGGGGAGCTGTTTTTT. Together with reference TRBV7-6 and TRBJ2-2, the CDR3 gives the full variable domain: GAGVSQSPRYKVTKRGQDVALRCDPISGHVSLYWYRQALGQGPEFLTYFNYEAQQDKSGLPNDRFSAERPEGSISTLTIQRTEQRDSAMYRCASSSTGGELFFGEGSRLTVL.

This clone occurred a few times. V and J are TRBV6-6 and TRBJ2-6; D remains ambiguous. Per germline, CDR1 MNHNY and CDR2 SVGAGI (reference sequence). The CDR3 covers 15 residues. Trimming took 5 bases from V and 0 from J, leaving 8 bases between them. The CDR3 nucleotides are TGTGCCAGCAGTACCCCCAGCTCTGGGGCCAACGTCCTGACTTTC. This translates into CASSTPSSGANVLTF.

The chain combines TRBV27 with TRBJ2-3; unclear D gene. The CDR3 sequence is 13 residues long. From germline, CDR1 is MNHEY and CDR2 SMNVEV (reference sequence). Trimming stripped 8 bases from V and 7 bases from J, with 16 bases between. The CDR3 bases are TGTGCCAGCGGAGTCCTCGGGTCAAATACGCAGTATTTT. Protein: CASGVLGSNTQYF.

This clone was seen a few times. The chain combines TRBV19 with TRBJ1-2; TRBD1 aligns across 11 bases. Germline V lookup: CDR1 LNHDA, CDR2 SQIVND (reference sequence). With V trimmed by 10 bases and J by 1 base, 11 bases remained unmatched. The CDR3 has 16 amino acids. This chain's CDR3 is CATYGQGAEGNYGYTF. The CDR3 DNA follows: TGTGCCACATACGGACAGGGGGCGGAGGGTAACTATGGCTACACCTTC.

V gene TRBV2 combines with J gene TRBJ1-5, with D possibly matching TRBD1 (5 bases). Trimming took off 4 bases at V and 7 bases at J, with 11 bases between the two ends. This CDR3 spans 13 amino acids. The germline V gene has CDR1 SNHLY and CDR2 FYNNEI. CDR3 DNA sequence: TGTGCCAGCAGTGGGCAGGGTTGGCAGCCCCAGCATTTT. It yields the protein CASSGQGWQPQHF.

The chain is built from TRBV5-1 and TRBJ2-1; 8 bases fit TRBD1. The CDR3 extends over 15 amino acids. The germline CDR1 and CDR2 sequences are SGHRS and YFSETQ. V lost 4 bases, J lost 3 bases, and 6 bases stayed unmatched. The CDR3 is CASSESGQDYNEQFF. The CDR3, as DNA: TGCGCCAGCAGCGAATCGGGACAGGACTACAATGAGCAGTTCTTC.

The chain combines TRBV5-4 with TRBJ1-6, with D unresolved. Trimming shortened V by 1 base and J by 13 bases, and 9 bases separated the two germline ends. The CDR3 spans 12 residues. The germline V gene has CDR1 SGHNT and CDR2 YYREEE (reference sequence). The CDR3 is CASSLFKEPLHF. Here the CDR3 DNA reads TGTGCCAGCAGCTTGTTCAAGGAGCCCCTCCACTTT.

CDR3 sequence reads: CASSYSRGGVGYGYTF. Here the CDR3 DNA reads TGTGCCAGCAGTTACTCGAGAGGGGGCGTGGGCTATGGCTACACCTTC. V usage is TRBV6-5 and J usage is TRBJ1-2, with TRBD1 matching 7 bases. The germline V gene encodes CDR1 MNHEY and CDR2 SVGAGI. There are 16 residues in the CDR3. With 0 bases clipped from V and 4 bases from J, the junction kept 8 bases outside the gene matches.

Comment on this clone: At one end, the junction sequence differs from germline, possibly due to a read error. The chain uses TRBV19 and TRBJ1-2, with D unresolved. The CDR3 sequence is 16 residues long. Looked up from germline, CDR1 is LNHDA and CDR2 is SQIVND (reference sequence). The CDR3 DNA is TGTGCCAGTAGTACCCTTCCTGCCCCGCCGCCCTATGACTACACCTTC. It codes for CASSTLPAPPPYDYTF.

The genes are TRBV13 and TRBJ2-7; 8 bases are a match to TRBD1. The CDR3 is made up of 14 amino acids. Per germline, CDR1 PRHDT and CDR2 FYEKMQ (reference sequence). Trimming took 6 bases from V and 3 from J; bases not matched to a gene: 7. The CDR3 sequence: CASSPDRGVYEQYF. DNA of the CDR3: TGTGCCAGCAGTCCCGACAGGGGCGTCTACGAGCAGTACTTC. The full variable domain, with the rest looked up from reference TRBV13 and TRBJ2-7, is AAGVIQSPRHLIKEKRETATLKCYPIPRHDTVYWYQQGPGQDPQFLISFYEKMQSDKGSIPDRFSAQQFSDYHSELNMSSLELGDSALYFCASSPDRGVYEQYFGPGTRLTVT.

This clone was counted only a few times. This chain links TRBV14 with TRBJ1-2; D is uncertain. With 4 bases removed from V and 2 bases from J, the gap between germline ends came to 14 bases. This CDR3 comprises 15 residues. Germline CDR1 and CDR2: SGHDN and FVKESK. The CDR3 here is CASSPLSGKNYGYTF. The CDR3, as DNA: TGTGCCAGCAGCCCCCTAAGCGGCAAAAACTATGGCTACACCTTC.

This chain links TRBV5-4 with TRBJ2-3; D is unresolved. The CDR3 contains 12 residues. Trimming removed 5 bases at V and 3 bases at J, with 7 bases between. The germline V gene has CDR1 SGHNT and CDR2 YYREEE (reference sequence). For the CDR3, the DNA is TGTGCCAGCAGTTCGTTTACAGATACGCAGTATTTT. Encoded protein: CASSSFTDTQYF.

The chain links TRBV29-1 to TRBJ1-2, with TRBD1 matching over 7 bases. V was clipped by 6 bases and J by 10 bases; unmatched bases: 11. CDR3 length: 12 residues. The germline CDR1 and CDR2 sequences are SQVTM and ANQGSEA. DNA of the CDR3: TGCAGCGTCGATGCAGGGGGGTGGGACTACACCTTC. Its translation: CSVDAGGWDYTF.